The 10 T cell receptor beta chains presented below share a single source sample, sequenced in a study of T cells in Graves' hyperthyroidism and ophthalmopathy. RNA transcripts gave rise to amplified TCR beta CDR3 regions. A first-round RT-PCR of the TCR CDR3 used the HTBI primer set. TCRdb analysed the multiplex PCR reads with MiXCR anew, one entry per CDR3 protein. The sample gives 550,000 to 800,000 distinct CDR3 sequences, about 18% of which show up once; about 16% is in the top ten. Input material: blood. These receptors came from a man in his forties or fifties with Graves' hyperthyroidism.

This clonotype came up a few times. V usage is TRBV5-8 and J usage is TRBJ1-5, with no clear D. V lost 4 bases to trimming and J lost 3 bases, with 14 bases between them. The CDR3 length is 15 residues. The germline V gene has CDR1 SGHTS and CDR2 YDEGEE. The CDR3 here is CASSTGGVSNQPQHF. In DNA form, the CDR3 reads TGTGCCAGCAGCACCGGTGGAGTTTCCAATCAGCCCCAGCATTTT. Full variable domain (missing parts from reference TRBV5-8 and TRBJ1-5): EAGVTQSPTHLIKTRGQQATLRCSPISGHTSVYWYQQALGLGLQFLLWYDEGEERNRGNFPPRFSGRQFPNYSSELNVNALELEDSALYLCASSTGGVSNQPQHFGDGTRLSIL.

This clonotype was recorded at least ten times. This chain joins TRBV2 and TRBJ2-1; unclear D gene. The CDR3 runs to 11 residues. Germline CDR1 is SNHLY and CDR2 is FYNNEI. V was pared by 8 bases and J by 4 bases, with 6 bases between. The CDR3 nucleotides read TGTGCCAGCGTTAGATACAATGAGCAGTTCTTC. Encoded protein: CASVRYNEQFF.

V and J are TRBV20-1 and TRBJ2-2; D is possibly TRBD1 (5 bases). V lost 0 bases to trimming and J lost 4 bases, with 15 bases between them. Germline-derived CDR1 and CDR2 are DFQATT and SNEGSKA (reference sequence). The CDR3 sequence is 16 residues long. CDR3 DNA sequence: TGCAGTGCTAGAGATCTTACCAGGGATAGCACCGGGGAGCTGTTTTTT. Protein: CSARDLTRDSTGELFF.

The chain couples TRBV13 to TRBJ2-7; 8 nucleotides line up with TRBD2. V shed 5 bases and J 1 base; nucleotides not matched to a gene: 10. The CDR3 runs to 16 residues. Germline-derived CDR1 and CDR2 are PRHDT and FYEKMQ (reference sequence). CDR3: CASSPITSGISYEQYF. The DNA of the CDR3 is TGTGCCAGCAGCCCGATAACTAGCGGAATTTCCTACGAGCAGTACTTC. Full variable domain (rest looked up from reference TRBV13 and TRBJ2-7): AAGVIQSPRHLIKEKRETATLKCYPIPRHDTVYWYQQGPGQDPQFLISFYEKMQSDKGSIPDRFSAQQFSDYHSELNMSSLELGDSALYFCASSPITSGISYEQYFGPGTRLTVT.

A remark on this clonotype: The junction and the germline gene differ at one end; a read error may be behind it. The chain uses TRBV20-1 and TRBJ1-2; D is uncertain. The CDR3 runs to 12 residues. Germline CDR1 DFQATT, CDR2 SNEGSKA (reference sequence). The CDR3 DNA is TGCAGTGCAAGAGCCCGGACGGGGGGCTACACCTTC. Translation gives CSARARTGGYTF.

This clonotype has a count of ten or more. This chain joins TRBV11-3 and TRBJ2-1, with a weak D call TRBD2 (6 bases). V was clipped by 6 bases and J by 4 bases, with 16 bases between them. Germline CDR1 and CDR2: SGHNT and YENEEA. The CDR3 consists of 15 residues. The DNA of the CDR3 is TGTGCCAGCAGTTTCACGGAGGGCGCTTACAATGAGCAGTTCTTC. Its translation is CASSFTEGAYNEQFF.

In this sample, this clonotype turned up many times. The chain carries TRBV2 and TRBJ2-2; 9 bases agree with TRBD2. CDR3 length equals 14 residues. Germline V gene lookup returns CDR1 SNHLY and CDR2 FYNNEI. V was clipped by 7 bases and J by 6 bases; unmatched bases: 6. The DNA of the CDR3 is TGTGCCAGCAAAGGTTTAGCGGGAGCCGGGGAGCTGTTTTTT. Encoded protein: CASKGLAGAGELFF.

This rearrangement joins TRBV5-1 to TRBJ1-1, with a tentative D call TRBD1 (5 bases). Germline V gives CDR1 SGHRS, CDR2 YFSETQ. V lost 0 bases to trimming and J lost 7 bases, with 13 bases between them. The CDR3 runs to 14 residues. CDR3 sequence reads: CASSLGSRVYEAFF. DNA of the CDR3: TGCGCCAGCAGCTTGGGTAGCAGGGTATATGAAGCTTTCTTT.

This clonotype showed up many times. CDR3 in DNA: TGTGCCACCAGCAGGGCATTGTACACCGGGGAGCTGTTTTTT. Protein sequence: CATSRALYTGELFF. The V and J genes are TRBV15 and TRBJ2-2; D not certain. V was trimmed by 3 bases and J by 3 bases, leaving 8 bases between them. The CDR3 consists of 14 residues. Germline V gene lookup returns CDR1 LNHNV and CDR2 YYDKDF (reference sequence).

This clonotype has at least ten counts. J is TRBJ2-7 and V is TRBV10-3; TRBD1 agrees at 8 bases. Trimming removed 10 bases from V and 5 bases from J; junction bases left unmatched: 13. This CDR3 spans 14 amino acids. Germline V CDR1 and CDR2: ENHRY, SYGVKD. The CDR3 protein is CATGGTGVSNEQYF. The CDR3 DNA reads as TGTGCCACCGGAGGGACAGGAGTCTCAAACGAGCAGTACTTC.